This T cell receptor beta chain was found in a study of OX40 agonist ivuxolimab in advanced cancers. Some clones are missing from TCRdb's copy, which holds only in-frame ones; the method was immunoSEQ multiplex PCR. Of about 60,000 clones listed, around 80% are singletons. V was trimmed by 2 bases and J by 8 bases, leaving 15 bases between them. Germline CDR1 MNHEY, CDR2 SMNVEV (reference sequence). The CDR3 extends over 14 amino acids. The chain recombines TRBV27 with TRBJ1-2, with D possibly matching TRBD1 (6 bases). This clonotype was obtained from an adult with an advanced solid tumor such as melanoma, head and neck, liver or kidney cancer. Here the sequenced sample was CD4+ or CD8+ T cells sorted from blood, taken in a trial of the OX40 agonist ivuxolimab. In DNA form, the CDR3 reads TGTGCCAGCAGTTTAGGACAGACCCTCGCGGGCTACACCTTC. This gives the protein CASSLGQTLAGYTF.